Listed below are T cell receptor beta chains from one sample, sequenced in a study of T-cell reconstitution after alpha-beta-depleted transplantation in children. MiXCR was run by TCRdb on the PCR reads, yielding one entry per CDR3 protein. The sample has nearly 400,000 distinct CDR3 sequences, roughly 21% seen once; the top ten hold 3.8%. The sequences come from PBMCs from the stem cell graft donor, collected from the stem cell graft. These receptors were obtained from a human donor who donated a stem cell graft to a child with acute myeloid leukemia. Each CDR3 is given with its conserved first and last residue. The order of the fields is V gene, D gene, clone size, J gene, CDR3 length, CDR3 DNA, CDR3 protein. D genes are given only for firm matches. Clone size, where shown, is once, few, many, or a class for clones that have expanded.

TRBV12-3/TRBV12-4,NA,few,TRBJ1-1,14,TGTGCCAGCAGCTCCACCGGGGGAGCGACTGAAGCTTTCTTT,CASSSTGGATEAFF
TRBV20-1,TRBD1,many,TRBJ2-7,13,TGCAGTGTTATGGGACAGGACCATTACGAGCAGTACTTC,CSVMGQDHYEQYF
TRBV29-1,TRBD1,NA,TRBJ1-2,14,TGCAGCGTCGATCCGATCCGGGACAGCCATGGCTACACCTTC,CSVDPIRDSHGYTF
TRBV27,NA,NA,TRBJ2-7,12,TGTGCCAGCGGTAGACAGCCCTACGAGCAGTACTTC,CASGRQPYEQYF
TRBV12-3/TRBV12-4,NA,NA,TRBJ1-6,14,TGTGCCAGCAGTTTTGCCAGGGACCATTCACCCCTCCACTTT,CASSFARDHSPLHF
TRBV6-5,NA,NA,TRBJ2-2,15,TGTGCCAGCAGTTCCAAAGCCGGGACTACCGGGGAGCTGTTTTTT,CASSSKAGTTGELFF
TRBV6-5,NA,many,TRBJ2-2,13,TGTGCCAGCAGTTACCGGGGGATCGGGGAGCTGTTTTTT,CASSYRGIGELFF
TRBV20-1,TRBD1,many,TRBJ1-1,13,TGCAGTGCTAGACAGGGGGGAGGGACTGAAGCTTTCTTT,CSARQGGGTEAFF
TRBV10-3,NA,many,TRBJ2-2,14,TGTGCCATTTTAGCTGACCTTGACACCGGGGAGCTGTTTTTT,CAILADLDTGELFF
TRBV7-9,TRBD2,NA,TRBJ2-1,16,TGTGCCAGCAGCCCTCAACTAGCGGGAGTTAACAATGAGCAGTTCTTC,CASSPQLAGVNNEQFF
TRBV25-1,TRBD2,many,TRBJ2-1,18,TGTGCCAGCAGTGATCCCGCTAGCGGGAGGGCGACTGGGGATGAGCAGTTCTTC,CASSDPASGRATGDEQFF
TRBV11-1,NA,NA,TRBJ2-1,15,TGTGCCAGCAGCCAAAAAGAGCCGGTATACAATGAGCAGTTCTTC,CASSQKEPVYNEQFF
TRBV20-1,TRBD2,few,TRBJ2-7,15,TGCAGTGCTAGTGGGGCGGGAGGGGACTATGGCGAGCAGTACTTC,CSASGAGGDYGEQYF
TRBV29-1,TRBD2,NA,TRBJ2-3,14,TGCAGCGTTGAGGGAGCGGGAGGCCAATATACGCAGTATTTT,CSVEGAGGQYTQYF